The clone carrying this T cell receptor (beta chain) was seen more than once but under ten times. Its antigen is still unknown. For the library, individual cDNA molecules each received unique molecular identifiers. TCRdb re-called the RACE reads through MiXCR, storing one row per CDR3 protein. This repertoire shows about 180,000 distinct CDR3 sequences, around 30% found once; its top ten account for just under 3%. This entry is derived from a study of human T cells and chemical hapten exposure. V shed 3 bases and J shed 7 bases, with 10 bases lying between them. The CDR3 length is 13 residues. Per the germline V gene, CDR1 is SGHTA and CDR2 is FQGNSA. Time point in this sample: pre-sensitization, week 0. The treatment: therapeutic diphenylcyclopropenone sensitization with weekly scalp DPC. Ahead of applying each patch test, blood was sampled. General observations from the study: TCRs exceeding a frequency of 1 in 1000 stayed unchanged under DPC sensitization.

The specimen comprised whole blood, sampled in connection with sensitization to the hapten diphenylcyclopropenone (DPC). This sequence originates from a woman in her 30s with alopecia areata. Some clones in this sample may be carry-over from other donors' samples. The chain has TRBV7-2 and TRBJ1-5; D is uncertain. The CDR3: CASSLVVGQPQHF. CDR3 coding DNA: TGTGCCAGCAGCTTGGTTGTTGGACAGCCCCAGCATTTT.